These 17 T cell receptor beta chains share one sample of origin, sequenced in a study of T cells after yellow fever vaccination. TCRdb reprocessed the 5' RACE reads with MiXCR, giving one entry per CDR3 protein. Here the sample spans about 74,000 distinct CDR3 sequences, roughly 6.9% being singletons. The sample was CD8+ T cells sorted from PBMCs, taken more than 4 days after the first yellow fever vaccination. The receptor source for this set is a man between 18 and 35 years old who received the YFV17D yellow fever vaccine.

The rearrangement uses TRBV29-1 and TRBJ1-1; no clear D gene. This CDR3 spans 12 amino acids. Per germline, CDR1 SQVTM and CDR2 ANQGSEA. Trimming cost V 5 bases and J 0 bases, with 7 bases left between them. The CDR3, as DNA: TGCAGCGTTATATTGCTGAACACTGAAGCTTTCTTT. This codes for CSVILLNTEAFF.

The sample holds many counts of this clonotype. This rearrangement joins TRBV30 to TRBJ2-1; D is possibly TRBD2 (6 bases). V gave up 0 bases and J gave up 2 bases, with 11 bases separating them. This CDR3 is 15 amino acids long. Germline V lookup: CDR1 GTSNPN, CDR2 SVGIG (reference sequence). Written as DNA, the CDR3 is TGTGCCTGGAGTGTACCGGGGGACCCCTACAATGAGCAGTTCTTC. Translating gives CAWSVPGDPYNEQFF.

In its sample, this clonotype was seen many times. The V gene is TRBV28, the J gene TRBJ2-5; 10 nucleotides match TRBD2. The J segment lost 5 bases and the V segment lost 8 bases, leaving 8 bases of the junction unmatched. The length of the CDR3 is 14 residues. Germline V gives CDR1 MDHEN, CDR2 SYDVKM. In DNA, the CDR3 is TGTGCCAGCGGTCCTAGCGGGGGTGGGGAGACCCAGTACTTC. Protein product: CASGPSGGGETQYF.

The CDR3, as DNA: TGCAGCGTTCCCCGTGAGGGCAGGGAGGATGAGCAGTACTTC. Amino acid sequence: CSVPREGREDEQYF. V gene TRBV29-1 combines with J gene TRBJ2-7; D is perhaps TRBD2 (6 bases). CDR3 size: 14 residues. The germline gives CDR1 SQVTM, CDR2 ANQGSEA. V lost 5 bases and J 7 bases, leaving 21 bases between the germline ends.

The chain recombines TRBV2 with TRBJ1-2; D is uncertain. Per germline, CDR1 SNHLY and CDR2 FYNNEI. The CDR3 loop spans 16 amino acids. The V end lost 3 bases, the J end lost 3 bases, and 17 bases lay between the germline ends. The CDR3 is CASSDPRKLNYYGYTF. CDR3 nucleotide sequence: TGTGCCAGCAGTGATCCGAGAAAGTTAAACTACTATGGCTACACCTTC.

This chain uses TRBV11-3 with TRBJ2-3; tentatively, D is TRBD2 (7 bases). CDR3 length: 16 residues. From germline, CDR1 is SGHNT and CDR2 YENEEA. V lost 5 bases to trimming and J lost 2 bases, with 17 bases between them. In DNA, the CDR3 is TGTGCCAGCAGCCCCCGGTCGGGGGGCGCCACAGATACGCAGTATTTT. This encodes CASSPRSGGATDTQYF.

This clonotype was seen ten or more times. V and J are TRBV15 and TRBJ2-5; the D is unclear. V was pared by 4 bases and J by 2 bases, with 14 bases between. The CDR3 is 15 amino acids. The germline V gene encodes CDR1 LNHNV and CDR2 YYDKDF (reference sequence). Here the CDR3 DNA reads TGTGCCACCAGCAAACGACTGGCCCAACAAGAGACCCAGTACTTC. Protein: CATSKRLAQQETQYF.

In this sample, this clonotype turned up a few times. The rearrangement uses TRBV20-1 and TRBJ2-5; possible D gene TRBD2, 6 bases. The V end was cut by 1 base, the J end by 1 base, with 10 bases between. The germline V gene encodes CDR1 DFQATT and CDR2 SNEGSKA (reference sequence). The CDR3 is 14 residues long. In nucleotides, the CDR3 is TGCAGTGCTAGAGGCAGGAGGGCCCAAGAGACCCAGTACTTC. As protein: CSARGRRAQETQYF.

The chain employs TRBV7-9 and TRBJ2-1; 7 positions agree with TRBD1. The germline V gene encodes CDR1 SEHNR and CDR2 FQNEAQ (reference sequence). With 10 bases clipped from V and 7 bases from J, the junction kept 19 bases outside the gene matches. This CDR3 contains 16 residues. Here the CDR3 DNA reads TGTGCCACGTCAGCTTTGTACAGGGGTTATCGTAATGAGCAGTTCTTC. Translated: CATSALYRGYRNEQFF.

This clonotype came up many times. The chain couples TRBV29-1 to TRBJ1-2; D call uncertain. CDR3 length: 12 amino acids. Per germline, CDR1 SQVTM and CDR2 ANQGSEA. V was trimmed by 2 bases and J by 4 bases, leaving 8 bases between them. The chain's CDR3 is CSVEQNIYGYTF. In nucleotides, the CDR3 is TGCAGCGTTGAACAGAACATCTATGGCTACACCTTC.

CDR3 region: CASSLSGGYPDTQYF. The CDR3 bases are TGTGCCAGCAGCTTATCGGGAGGATATCCCGATACGCAGTATTTT. V gene TRBV11-2 combines with J gene TRBJ2-3; TRBD2 aligns across 7 bases. Trimming removed 2 bases from V and 6 bases from J; junction bases left unmatched: 8. Germline lookup yields CDR1 SGHAT and CDR2 FQNNGV. This CDR3 comprises 15 residues.

This clonotype was counted a few times. The CDR3 coding sequence is TGTGCCAGTAGTAGGGGTACGGGCCTGAACACTGAAGCTTTCTTT. This sequence encodes CASSRGTGLNTEAFF. The genes are TRBV19 and TRBJ1-1; the D is unclear. The CDR3 loop spans 15 amino acids. The V end lost 4 bases, the J end lost 0 bases, and 12 bases lay between the germline ends. The germline V gene encodes CDR1 LNHDA and CDR2 SQIVND (reference sequence).

This clonotype was counted only a few times. The chain links TRBV12-5 to TRBJ2-1; 8 bases map to TRBD1. After removal of 2 bases from V and 4 bases from J, the junction contained 4 bases not matched to a gene. The germline V gene has CDR1 LGHNT and CDR2 FRNRAP. This CDR3 comprises 15 residues. This chain's CDR3 is CASGLIGTGYNEQFF. The CDR3 DNA follows: TGTGCTAGTGGTTTGATAGGGACAGGTTACAATGAGCAGTTCTTC.

The rearrangement uses TRBV6-2 or TRBV6-3 and TRBJ1-1; D may be TRBD1 (5 bases). CDR3 length equals 17 residues. V lost 2 bases to trimming and J lost 4 bases, with 20 bases between them. Germline assignment: CDR1 MNHEY and CDR2 SVGEGT. CDR3 sequence: CASSYPELRRDSTEAFF. CDR3 coding DNA: TGTGCCAGCAGTTACCCTGAACTCCGCAGGGATAGCACTGAAGCTTTCTTT.

This clonotype was detected many times. The chain joins TRBV20-1 to TRBJ2-1, with TRBD2 matching 10 bases. This CDR3 is 17 amino acids long. CDR1 DFQATT and CDR2 SNEGSKA come from the germline V gene (reference sequence). Trimming cost V 1 base and J 2 bases; bases outside gene matches: 8. CDR3 amino acids: CSARGRLAGDPYNEQFF. CDR3 nucleotide sequence: TGCAGTGCTAGAGGTCGGCTAGCGGGGGACCCCTACAATGAGCAGTTCTTC.

This clonotype was picked up a small number of times. The rearrangement joins TRBV4-3 to TRBJ2-1; 8 bases align to TRBD2. The CDR3 has 16 amino acids. V lost 0 bases to trimming and J lost 4 bases; unmatched junction nucleotides: 5. CDR1 and CDR2 (germline): LGHNA, YSLEER. This CDR3 is CASSQEEGLEYNEQFF. CDR3 coding DNA: TGCGCCAGCAGCCAAGAGGAGGGACTAGAGTACAATGAGCAGTTCTTC.

The chain combines TRBV4-3 with TRBJ2-4; perhaps TRBD1 as D (5 bases). The CDR3 runs to 17 residues. Trimming took off 0 bases at V and 0 bases at J, with 12 bases between the two ends. Per germline, CDR1 LGHNA and CDR2 YSLEER. The CDR3 nucleotides are TGCGCCAGCAGCCAAGATACTGGGGCGGCAGCCAAAAACATTCAGTACTTC. Translated, it gives CASSQDTGAAAKNIQYF.